Shown below are 31 T cell receptor beta chains from a single sample sequenced in a study of T-cell reconstitution after alpha-beta-depleted transplantation in children. A library of TCRbeta sequences, prepared with unique molecular identifiers, was generated. TCRdb called the PCR reads again in MiXCR, with one record for every CDR3 protein. The sample yields about 610,000 distinct CDR3 sequences, under 12% seen once. The material sequenced was PBMCs from the stem cell graft donor, taken from the stem cell graft. The source is a human donor who donated a stem cell graft to a child with acute myeloid leukemia.

This clonotype has a handful of counts. This chain links TRBV29-1 with TRBJ1-1; 7 nucleotides align to TRBD1. After removal of 7 bases from V and 8 bases from J, the junction contained 13 bases not matched to a gene. Germline values: CDR1 SQVTM, CDR2 ANQGSEA. This CDR3 is 13 amino acids long. The CDR3 spells CSASTGRELEAFF. DNA of the CDR3: TGCAGCGCATCGACAGGGCGGGAGCTGGAAGCTTTCTTT.

The table lists this clonotype with a few counts. The chain employs TRBV4-3 and TRBJ1-1; TRBD1 aligns across 7 bases. Looked up from germline, CDR1 is LGHNA and CDR2 is YSLEER. Trimming cost V 4 bases and J 7 bases; bases outside gene matches: 18. The CDR3 consists of 17 residues. DNA for the CDR3: TGCGCCAGCAGCCCCAGCCTGTGGGGGGACAGCCTTATTGAAGCTTTCTTT. Its translation: CASSPSLWGDSLIEAFF.

This chain uses TRBV20-1 with TRBJ1-5; D gene uncertain. The CDR3 totals 18 residues. Trimming removed 5 bases from V and 1 base from J, with 24 bases in between. CDR1 DFQATT and CDR2 SNEGSKA come from the germline V gene (reference sequence). The chain's CDR3 is CSASRYTGPPLSNQPQHF. The CDR3 DNA follows: TGCAGTGCTTCACGGTACACCGGGCCACCATTGAGCAATCAGCCCCAGCATTTT.

In this sample, this clonotype turned up a few times. V and J are TRBV5-1 and TRBJ2-7, with D possibly TRBD1 on 6 matching bases. This CDR3 is built from 13 residues. V lost 0 bases and J 9 bases, leaving 13 bases between the germline ends. Germline V gene sequence: CDR1 SGHRS, CDR2 YFSETQ. CDR3 coding DNA: TGCGCCAGCAGCTTGGAACAGGGTTCGGGGCAGTACTTC. Its protein is CASSLEQGSGQYF. Full variable domain (outside the CDR3, taken from reference TRBV5-1 and TRBJ2-7): KAGVTQTPRYLIKTRGQQVTLSCSPISGHRSVSWYQQTPGQGLQFLFEYFSETQRNKGNFPGRFSGRQFSNSRSEMNVSTLELGDSALYLCASSLEQGSGQYFGPGTRLTVT.

This chain uses TRBV19 with TRBJ1-5; D unclear. The CDR3 is made up of 15 amino acids. V lost 7 bases and J 1 base, leaving 14 bases between the germline ends. CDR1 is LNHDA and CDR2 is SQIVND in the germline V gene (reference sequence). The CDR3 here is CASTTTETSNQPQHF. DNA for the CDR3: TGTGCCAGTACAACAACAGAGACCAGCAATCAGCCCCAGCATTTT.

This clonotype was observed many times. The rearrangement uses TRBV5-1 and TRBJ1-4, with 8 positions matching TRBD1. The CDR3 runs 17 residues. Trimming removed 4 bases from V and 0 bases from J; junction bases left unmatched: 8. Germline lookup yields CDR1 SGHRS and CDR2 YFSETQ. The CDR3 bases are TGCGCCAGCAGCCCTGGACAGGGTCGGGCAACTAATGAAAAACTGTTTTTT. Translating gives CASSPGQGRATNEKLFF.

The table lists this clonotype with many counts. This chain uses TRBV21-1 with TRBJ2-7; the D call of TRBD2 is as the table states it, not checked on the DNA. TRBV21-1 is described as a pseudogene. The CDR3 is made up of 17 amino acids. CDR3 nucleotides: TGTGCCAGCAGCAAGAAGAGAGGACTAGCAGCCCATGTTGAGCAGTACTTC. Translating gives CASSKKRGLAAHVEQYF.

This clonotype was seen at least ten times. The chain uses TRBV7-6 and TRBJ1-5; 7 nucleotides align to TRBD1. From germline, CDR1 is SGHVS and CDR2 FNYEAQ. This CDR3 comprises 17 residues. V gave up 5 bases and J gave up 7 bases; unmatched junction bases: 17. CDR3 bases: TGTGCCAGCAGCCCGACAGGGATGGGACGGGGAGGGCAGCCCCAGCATTTT. As protein: CASSPTGMGRGGQPQHF.

The chain is built from TRBV15 and TRBJ2-1, with 16 bases that match TRBD2. The V gene's germline CDR1 is LNHNV and CDR2 YYDKDF (reference sequence). The junction had 10 bases not matched to a gene; V was cut back by 5 bases and J by 6 bases. This CDR3 region has 18 residues. CDR3 sequence reads: CATSSRGTSGRASNEQFF. Here the CDR3 DNA reads TGTGCCACCAGCTCCCGGGGGACTAGCGGGAGGGCCAGCAATGAGCAGTTCTTC.

This clonotype was seen at least ten times. This chain joins TRBV19 and TRBJ2-1; D may be TRBD2 (6 bases). Trimming left V 5 bases short and J 4 bases short, with 15 bases between. CDR1 LNHDA and CDR2 SQIVND come from the germline V gene (reference sequence). The CDR3 runs to 15 residues. The CDR3 nucleotides are TGTGCCAGTAGTGCGAGGAGGGCGCAGTACAATGAGCAGTTCTTC. Translating it yields CASSARRAQYNEQFF. Looking up the rest from reference TRBV19 and TRBJ2-1 gives the full variable domain: DGGITQSPKYLFRKEGQNVTLSCEQNLNHDAMYWYRQDPGQGLRLIYYSQIVNDFQKGDIAEGYSVSREKKESFPLTVTSAQKNPTAFYLCASSARRAQYNEQFFGPGTRLTVL.

This clonotype was recorded many times. The V gene is TRBV6-2 or TRBV6-3, the J gene TRBJ2-2; the match to TRBD2 covers 8 bases. This CDR3 has 16 residues. The V gene's germline CDR1 is MNHEY and CDR2 SVGEGT. Trimming at V came to 6 bases and at J to 4 bases, leaving 10 bases not matched to a gene. CDR3 sequence (DNA): TGTGCCAGCAGAGACCTGACGGGAGGGCCCACCGGGGAGCTGTTTTTT. Translated, it gives CASRDLTGGPTGELFF.

This clonotype showed up many times. The CDR3 loop is CATRERDSTSDEQFF. The CDR3 DNA follows: TGTGCCACCAGGGAACGGGACTCCACCAGCGATGAGCAGTTCTTC. V usage is TRBV24-1 and J usage is TRBJ2-1; D is perhaps TRBD2 (6 bases). The V gene lost 7 bases and the J gene lost 8 bases, with 20 bases spanning the gap. CDR1 KGHDR and CDR2 SFDVKD come from the germline V gene. The CDR3 length is 15 residues.

The V call is TRBV7-3, the J call TRBJ2-5, with unresolved D. Trimming took 5 bases from V and 0 from J, leaving 7 bases between them. The CDR3 extends over 13 amino acids. Germline CDR1 is SGHTA and CDR2 is FQGTGA. The CDR3 coding sequence is TGTGCCAGCAGCCGGATGTACCAAGAGACCCAGTACTTC. It is translated as CASSRMYQETQYF. The full variable domain, rest sourced from reference TRBV7-3 and TRBJ2-5, is GAGVSQTPSNKVTEKGKYVELRCDPISGHTALYWYRQSLGQGPEFLIYFQGTGAADDSGLPNDRFFAVRPEGSVSTLKIQRTERGDSAVYLCASSRMYQETQYFGPGTRLLVL.

The rearrangement links TRBV29-1 to TRBJ2-5; D may match TRBD1 or TRBD2 (6 bases each). Between the trimmed V and J ends, which lost 3 bases and 5 bases, there was a span of 10 bases. CDR3 size: 12 residues. Germline V lookup: CDR1 SQVTM, CDR2 ANQGSEA. CDR3 nucleotide sequence: TGCAGCGTTGATGGGGGGCAGGAGACCCAGTACTTC. It encodes CSVDGGQETQYF.

The table lists this clonotype with a few counts. The chain combines TRBV6-2 or TRBV6-3 with TRBJ2-2, with TRBD2 as a possible D gene (8 bases). Germline V gene data show CDR1 as MNHEY and CDR2 as SVGEGT. V was cut by 7 bases and J by 6 bases, with 21 bases left in between. The CDR3 covers 16 residues. In DNA form, the CDR3 reads TGTGCCAGCAATAACAGGGGCAGCGGGAGCGCCGGGGAGCTGTTTTTT. Its protein is CASNNRGSGSAGELFF.

The chain is built from TRBV3-1 and TRBJ1-2; no reliable D call. Trimming cost V 1 base and J 4 bases, with 10 bases left between them. The germline CDR1 and CDR2 sequences are LGHDT and YNNKEL (reference sequence). The CDR3 contains 14 residues. As DNA, the CDR3 is TGTGCCAGCAGCCAAGGATCAGGATCCTATGGCTACACCTTC. Amino acids: CASSQGSGSYGYTF.

V gene TRBV7-9 combines with J gene TRBJ2-7, with D perhaps matching TRBD2 (6 bases). V dropped 7 bases and J dropped 0 bases, with 19 bases sitting between them. This CDR3 has 16 amino acids. Germline V gene lookup returns CDR1 SEHNR and CDR2 FQNEAQ (reference sequence). The CDR3 reads CASKRDTSPSSYEQYF. In DNA form, the CDR3 reads TGTGCCAGCAAGAGAGATACTAGCCCTAGCTCCTACGAGCAGTACTTC.

In its sample, this clonotype was seen many times. V and J are TRBV20-1 and TRBJ2-7; 10 bases line up with TRBD2. The CDR3 length is 14 residues. The V and J ends lost 3 bases and 2 bases, in that order; junction bases with no gene match: 4. The germline V gene encodes CDR1 DFQATT and CDR2 SNEGSKA (reference sequence). The CDR3 protein is CSARPSGGTYEQYF. The CDR3 DNA is TGCAGTGCTAGGCCTAGCGGGGGTACCTACGAGCAGTACTTC.

This clonotype was recorded at least ten times. This chain links TRBV10-3 with TRBJ1-2, with 8 bases fitting TRBD1. J was trimmed by 4 bases and V by 7 bases; bases with no gene match: 5. The germline gives CDR1 ENHRY, CDR2 SYGVKD. The CDR3 consists of 13 residues. This CDR3 is CAITQGQAYGYTF. The CDR3 DNA reads as TGTGCCATCACTCAGGGACAGGCCTATGGCTACACCTTC.

Notes on this clonotype: The CDR3 does not end in the conserved phenylalanine or tryptophan, so this is likely a read error. V and J are TRBV27 and TRBJ1-1; D is possibly TRBD1 (5 bases). Looked up from germline, CDR1 is MNHEY and CDR2 is SMNVEV (reference sequence). V shed 6 bases and J shed 0 bases, with 14 bases lying between them. There are 15 residues in the CDR3. CDR3 nucleotide sequence: TGTGCCAGCAGCCCGGAGACAGCCATGAACACTGAAGCTTTCGTT. This encodes CASSPETAMNTEAFV.

This clonotype was counted at least ten times. CDR3 amino acids: CASSVWVGEFDEQYF. CDR3 DNA sequence: TGTGCCAGCAGCGTATGGGTTGGGGAGTTCGACGAGCAGTACTTC. J is TRBJ2-7 and V is TRBV9, with D tentatively TRBD2 (5 bases). The CDR3 has 15 residues. The V and J ends lost 1 base and 5 bases respectively, with 16 bases between them. Germline-derived CDR1 and CDR2 are SGDLS and YYNGEE.

This clonotype has a count of ten or more. The J gene is TRBJ2-3, the V gene TRBV5-5; the D is unclear. Between the trimmed V and J ends, which lost 5 bases and 4 bases, there was a span of 17 bases. This CDR3 contains 15 residues. Germline loops: CDR1 SGHKS, CDR2 YYEKEE (reference sequence). The CDR3 loop reads CASRSSISRSDTQYF. CDR3 bases: TGTGCCAGCAGATCGTCAATTTCCCGCTCAGATACGCAGTATTTT.

J is TRBJ1-5 and V is TRBV6-5; the D gene is possibly TRBD1 (6 bases). The V and J ends lost 6 bases and 6 bases respectively, with 12 bases between them. The germline CDR1 and CDR2 sequences are MNHEY and SVGAGI. The CDR3 sequence is 13 residues long. CDR3 sequence reads: CASRSPGAQPQHF. CDR3 DNA: TGTGCCAGCAGGAGCCCAGGGGCTCAGCCCCAGCATTTT.

This clonotype appeared a few times. The J gene is TRBJ2-7, the V gene TRBV20-1; D is ambiguous. The germline gives CDR1 DFQATT, CDR2 SNEGSKA (reference sequence). V was clipped by 0 bases and J by 6 bases, with 15 bases between them. This CDR3 is built from 14 residues. This chain's CDR3 is CSARDFGLSVEQYF. The CDR3 nucleotides read TGCAGTGCTAGAGATTTTGGGCTCTCCGTCGAGCAGTACTTC.

The chain has TRBV29-1 and TRBJ1-1; a weak D match, TRBD1 (5 bases). This CDR3 region has 11 residues. V gave up 4 bases and J gave up 3 bases, with 6 bases separating them. The germline V gene encodes CDR1 SQVTM and CDR2 ANQGSEA. CDR3 coding DNA: TGCAGCGTTGGGGACTACACTGAAGCTTTCTTT. Translating it yields CSVGDYTEAFF.

This clonotype was found many times. The rearrangement links TRBV28 to TRBJ1-2; 7 bases agree with TRBD1. Germline V gene data show CDR1 as MDHEN and CDR2 as SYDVKM. The CDR3 loop spans 14 amino acids. The trim removed 5 bases at V and 8 bases at J, leaving 11 bases unmatched. The DNA of the CDR3 is TGTGCCAGCAGTCGAACAGGGGCCCTTCTGGGCTACACCTTC. Protein product: CASSRTGALLGYTF.

This clonotype turned up a few times. The chain combines TRBV12-3 or TRBV12-4 with TRBJ2-7, with 9 bases identical to TRBD1. CDR3 size: 15 residues. Losses at the gene ends were 4 bases for V and 2 bases for J; bases not matched to a gene: 6. The CDR3 here is CASSSGQGKTYEQYF. The CDR3 nucleotides are TGTGCCAGCAGTTCAGGACAGGGGAAGACCTACGAGCAGTACTTC.

Notes on this clonotype: It may be a read error: a sequence one base away is much more abundant. The conserved phenylalanine or tryptophan normally closing the CDR3 is absent here, so this likely arose from a read error. The chain couples TRBV19 to TRBJ1-1; no firm D call. The CDR3 totals 16 residues. Trimming stripped 7 bases from V and 1 base from J, with 19 bases between. The germline CDR1 and CDR2 sequences are LNHDA and SQIVND (reference sequence). The CDR3 DNA reads as TGTGCCAGTAACCCGGCCAAACGTGGAGGGAACACTGAAGCTTTCATT. Amino acids: CASNPAKRGGNTEAFI.

The J gene is TRBJ2-2, the V gene TRBV5-1; the D is unclear. CDR1 and CDR2 (germline): SGHRS, YFSETQ. The CDR3 consists of 15 residues. V gave up 0 bases and J gave up 0 bases, with 6 bases separating them. The DNA of the CDR3 is TGCGCCAGCAGCTTGGGGGTTTCGAACACCGGGGAGCTGTTTTTT. Its protein product is CASSLGVSNTGELFF.

V is TRBV6-5 and J is TRBJ2-3; D call uncertain. V was pared by 0 bases and J by 0 bases, with 10 bases between. Germline V CDR1 and CDR2: MNHEY, SVGAGI. CDR3 size: 16 residues. CDR3 protein: CASSYSRTPSTDTQYF. The DNA for the CDR3 is TGTGCCAGCAGTTACTCTAGGACCCCTAGCACAGATACGCAGTATTTT.

This clonotype was seen a handful of times. In DNA form, the CDR3 reads TGTGCCAGCAGTTTAGTTCCCGAGGTGAACACTGAAGCTTTCTTT. The encoded protein is CASSLVPEVNTEAFF. This chain connects TRBV12-3 or TRBV12-4 to TRBJ1-1; D not resolved. Trimming stripped 1 base from V and 0 bases from J, with 9 bases between. CDR3 length equals 15 residues.